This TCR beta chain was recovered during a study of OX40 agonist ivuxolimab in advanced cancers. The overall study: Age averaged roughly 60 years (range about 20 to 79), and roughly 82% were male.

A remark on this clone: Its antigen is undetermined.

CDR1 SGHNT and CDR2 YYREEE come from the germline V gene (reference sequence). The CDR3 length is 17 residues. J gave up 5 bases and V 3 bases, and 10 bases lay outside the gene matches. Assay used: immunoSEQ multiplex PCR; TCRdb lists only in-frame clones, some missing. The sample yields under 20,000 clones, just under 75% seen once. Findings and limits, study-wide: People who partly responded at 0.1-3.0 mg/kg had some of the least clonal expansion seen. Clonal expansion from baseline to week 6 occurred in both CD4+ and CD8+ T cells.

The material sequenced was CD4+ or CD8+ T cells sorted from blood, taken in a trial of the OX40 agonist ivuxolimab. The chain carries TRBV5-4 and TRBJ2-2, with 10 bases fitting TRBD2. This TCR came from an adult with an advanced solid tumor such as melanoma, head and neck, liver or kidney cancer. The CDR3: CASSSISSGRGTGELFF. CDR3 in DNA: TGTGCCAGCAGCTCCATATCTAGCGGGAGAGGGACCGGGGAGCTGTTTTTT.